This T cell receptor beta chain was sequenced in a study of blood T cell repertoires in COVID-19 (dated by TCRdb to the early 2020s). Looking at the study overall: The collaborator samples originated in the United States, Italy and Spain and spanned the acute and convalescent phases of COVID-19. The prospective study material was composed of cDNA or gDNA derived from T cells, B-cell-depleted T cells, or PBMCs. The dataset comprised deeply sampled blood TCRbeta repertoires from subjects exposed to, actively infected with, or recovered from COVID-19. The repertoires were made available in a free public database intended to serve as a resource for research on the immune response to SARS-CoV-2. Samples came from the ongoing ImmuneRACE study (first 160 participants) plus 1,254 subjects from 6 global collaborators. Nearly every sample came with metadata listing a de-identified subject ID, COVID-19 status, age in years and sex. Where available, HLA class I and class II types were taken from metadata supplied by the sample provider and were not determined by assay-based typing.

As concerns this clone: No antigen is known for it. The sample holds no much larger clone one base away, and base qualities are not on file.

Overall study results and their limits: How much clinical and demographic metadata was included differed by source and by participant, and the metadata was provided uncurated.

Via the germline V gene (reference sequence), CDR1 is LNHDA and CDR2 SQIVND. V gives up 4 bases and J gives up 3 bases, and the segment between their germline ends measures 10 bases. The CDR3 numbers 14 residues from cysteine through phenylalanine. The only DNA kept is the CDR3, 42 bases in frame from the first base. Participants in the prospective study were aged about 18 to 95 years, lived in more than 20 United States geographic areas, and enrolled through a virtual design. To assign participants to cohorts, the prospective study relied on clinical history that participants themselves reported in a screening survey and a study questionnaire. Recovered participants in ImmuneRACE Cohort 3 were defined as having two consecutive negative NP/OP PCR tests, clearance from a healthcare professional, or resolution of symptoms. In the prospective study, mobile phlebotomists collected whole blood, serum and a nasopharyngeal or oropharyngeal swab from each participant. Over an approximately two-month period, participants in the prospective study had the option of providing additional blood draws and questionnaires. Before DNA extraction, prospective study blood samples were shipped either frozen or at room temperature.

TCRbeta CDR3 regions were amplified from genomic DNA using the immunoSEQ Assay, a bias-controlled multiplex PCR. The authors' analysis ran thus. The number of nucleated cells in each sample was estimated by amplification of reference gene primers within the assay. To quantify the absolute abundance of each unique TCRbeta CDR3 rearrangement, sequence reads were collapsed and filtered. For each sample, productive Simpson clonality was calculated by taking the square root of Simpson's diversity index across productive rearrangements. The clones in this table, taken by TCRdb from immuneACCESS, are in-frame only. Not every clone is retained; where verified, under half of the shortfall comes from an unresolved V gene, and the cause of the rest is unknown. V and J calls and clone size come straight from that table; D and trimming were deduced from the DNA. Here the sample has fewer than 400,000 clones; approximately 84% occur a single time. About 4.2% of the sample is held by the ten biggest clonotypes.

Recombination joined TRBV19 with TRBJ2-1; too little of a D gene remains to name it. Sequencing was done on a sample of PBMCs or T cells enriched from blood (not recorded which). The clonotype was recovered from a young man who had recovered from COVID-19. This receptor has the CDR3 CASSTIAGYNEQFF. The DNA is TGTGCCAGTAGTACAATAGCTGGCTACAATGAGCAGTTCTTC.